These 17 T cell receptor beta chains share one sample of origin, sequenced in a study of blood T cell repertoires in COVID-19. Profiling relied on immunoSEQ multiplex PCR, and the TCRdb table lists in-frame clones only, not all of them. This repertoire shows roughly 230,000 clones, approximately 82% found once; its top ten account for about 3.6%. Sequenced input: peripheral blood. The receptors here all came from a woman of 80 years or more with acute or convalescent COVID-19.

The rearrangement uses TRBV5-5 and TRBJ1-4, with D tentatively TRBD1 (6 bases). CDR1 and CDR2 (germline): SGHKS, YYEKEE (reference sequence). Trimming left V 4 bases short and J 0 bases short, with 13 bases between. The CDR3 spans 16 residues. The CDR3 here is CASSTARGATNEKLFF. The DNA of the CDR3 is TGTGCCAGCAGCACCGCCAGGGGTGCAACTAATGAAAAACTGTTTTTT. The entire variable domain, with the rest obtained from reference TRBV5-5 and TRBJ1-4, is as follows: DAGVTQSPTHLIKTRGQQVTLRCSPISGHKSVSWYQQVLGQGPQFIFQYYEKEERGRGNFPDRFSARQFPNYSSELNVNALLLGDSALYLCASSTARGATNEKLFFGSGTQLSVL.

The chain carries TRBV19 and TRBJ1-2; TRBD1 is a possible D gene (5 bases). In germline, CDR1 is LNHDA, CDR2 SQIVND (reference sequence). CDR3 length: 15 amino acids. Trimming removed 6 bases from V and 2 bases from J, with 16 bases in between. The CDR3 nucleotides are TGTGCCAGTAGCCCCGTGCGGACAACAAACTATGGCTACACCTTC. Encoded protein: CASSPVRTTNYGYTF. The variable domain in full, completed from reference TRBV19 and TRBJ1-2, reads DGGITQSPKYLFRKEGQNVTLSCEQNLNHDAMYWYRQDPGQGLRLIYYSQIVNDFQKGDIAEGYSVSREKKESFPLTVTSAQKNPTAFYLCASSPVRTTNYGYTFGSGTRLTVV.

V and J are TRBV7-2 and TRBJ1-3; D is possibly TRBD1 (6 bases). V was pared by 0 bases and J by 2 bases, with 11 bases between. Per the germline V gene, CDR1 is SGHTA and CDR2 is FQGNSA. The CDR3 length is 16 residues. In DNA, the CDR3 is TGTGCCAGCAGCTTAGCGGGGGGGCGAGCTGGAAACACCATATATTTT. It specifies CASSLAGGRAGNTIYF.

The DNA for the CDR3 is TGTGCCAGCAGCAGGGAGCCCACGGTCACTGAAGCTTTCTTT. It yields the protein CASSREPTVTEAFF. The chain is built from TRBV11-2 and TRBJ1-1; D is uncertain. CDR1 and CDR2 from the germline V gene are SGHAT and FQNNGV. The CDR3 has 14 residues. V lost 5 bases to trimming and J lost 4 bases, with 14 bases between them. The complete variable domain, with remaining parts taken from reference TRBV11-2 and TRBJ1-1, reads EAGVAQSPRYKIIEKRQSVAFWCNPISGHATLYWYQQILGQGPKLLIQFQNNGVVDDSQLPKDRFSAERLKGVDSTLKIQPAKLEDSAVYLCASSREPTVTEAFFGQGTRLTVV.

This clone was detected once. The chain combines TRBV11-1 with TRBJ1-2, with 10 bases identical to TRBD1. The CDR3 totals 13 residues. In germline, CDR1 is SGHAT, CDR2 FQDESV (reference sequence). Trimming took 5 bases from V and 8 from J; bases not matched to a gene: 5. CDR3 in DNA: TGTGCCAGCAGCCCAGGGACAGGGGACGGCTACACCTTC. It codes for CASSPGTGDGYTF.

This clone came up a few times. The chain links TRBV10-3 to TRBJ1-2, with D possibly matching TRBD1 (6 bases). Trimming left V 6 bases short and J 1 base short, with 15 bases between. CDR1 is ENHRY and CDR2 is SYGVKD in the germline V gene. The CDR3 loop spans 15 amino acids. In DNA form, the CDR3 reads TGTGCCATCAGCGTTGGGCAGGGGATTAACTATGGCTACACCTTC. This encodes CAISVGQGINYGYTF.

The chain is built from TRBV3-1 (or the pseudogene TRBV3-2) and TRBJ1-5; D ambiguous. Trimming removed 5 bases at V and 0 bases at J, with 8 bases between. Germline V gene lookup returns CDR1 LGHDT and CDR2 YNNKEL (reference sequence). The CDR3 length is 14 residues. The CDR3 sequence: CASSEGHSNQPQHF. The CDR3 nucleotides are TGTGCCAGCAGCGAAGGGCATAGCAATCAGCCCCAGCATTTT.

J is TRBJ2-7 and V is TRBV2; 9 bases are shared with TRBD1. The CDR3 is 15 residues long. The V segment lost 2 bases and the J segment 3 bases; nucleotides outside the gene matches: 5. The germline V gene has CDR1 SNHLY and CDR2 FYNNEI. The CDR3 protein is CASSERTGAIYEQYF. Written as DNA, the CDR3 is TGTGCCAGCAGTGAAAGGACAGGGGCGATCTACGAGCAGTACTTC.

This rearrangement joins TRBV27 to TRBJ1-5; the D gene is possibly TRBD1 (5 bases). This CDR3 spans 15 amino acids. Germline assignment: CDR1 MNHEY and CDR2 SMNVEV (reference sequence). The V gene lost 2 bases and the J gene lost 0 bases, with 8 bases spanning the gap. CDR3 loop: CASSLTGDSNQPQHF. In DNA, the CDR3 is TGTGCCAGCAGTTTAACGGGGGATAGCAATCAGCCCCAGCATTTT.

This sequence joins TRBV7-2 and TRBJ2-3; possible D gene TRBD2, 6 bases. This CDR3 is built from 17 residues. V was clipped by 5 bases and J by 0 bases, with 18 bases between them. CDR1 is SGHTA and CDR2 is FQGNSA in the germline V gene. The CDR3 nucleotides read TGTGCCAGCAGCAAATACTTCCTAGCGACTAGCACAGATACGCAGTATTTT. Translating it yields CASSKYFLATSTDTQYF.

Only one count was recorded for this clone. The rearrangement uses TRBV9 and TRBJ1-4; a weak D match, TRBD1 (5 bases). Trimming shortened V by 2 bases and J by 8 bases, and 13 bases separated the two germline ends. CDR1 is SGDLS and CDR2 is YYNGEE in the germline V gene. The CDR3 has 14 amino acids. The CDR3 DNA is TGTGCCAGCAGCGTCACCGGGACTGAGGAAAAACTGTTTTTT. This gives the protein CASSVTGTEEKLFF.

The chain employs TRBV6-5 and TRBJ1-2, with D possibly TRBD1 on 5 matching bases. CDR1 and CDR2 from the germline V gene are MNHEY and SVGAGI. The V gene lost 6 bases and the J gene lost 5 bases, with 16 bases spanning the gap. There are 14 residues in the CDR3. The CDR3 protein is CASRAGPQLYGYTF. The CDR3 nucleotides read TGTGCCAGCAGGGCGGGACCCCAACTTTATGGCTACACCTTC.

This clone was recorded only once. This chain joins TRBV5-1 and TRBJ2-3; 12 bases map to TRBD2. With V trimmed by 0 bases and J by 4 bases, 3 bases remained unmatched. CDR1 is SGHRS, CDR2 YFSETQ, per germline. The CDR3 runs 16 residues. This chain's CDR3 is CASSLASGGAPDTQYF. Written as DNA, the CDR3 is TGCGCCAGCAGCTTGGCTAGCGGGGGGGCCCCAGATACGCAGTATTTT. The full variable domain, its missing parts supplied by reference TRBV5-1 and TRBJ2-3, is KAGVTQTPRYLIKTRGQQVTLSCSPISGHRSVSWYQQTPGQGLQFLFEYFSETQRNKGNFPGRFSGRQFSNSRSEMNVSTLELGDSALYLCASSLASGGAPDTQYFGPGTRLTVL.

This clone has a single count. The chain recombines TRBV3-1 (or the pseudogene TRBV3-2) with TRBJ2-7, with TRBD2 as a possible D gene (6 bases). The ends were cut back, 6 bases at V and 5 bases at J, with 17 bases in the middle. There are 14 residues in the CDR3. Germline CDR1 is LGHDT and CDR2 is YNNKEL (reference sequence). The CDR3 nucleotides are TGTGCCAGCAGTCCCGGACTATATCCCCACGAGCAGTACTTC. Translation gives CASSPGLYPHEQYF.

The V and J genes are TRBV19 and TRBJ2-4; 8 nucleotides align to TRBD2. The V segment lost 5 bases and the J segment 1 base; nucleotides outside the gene matches: 7. Germline V gene lookup returns CDR1 LNHDA and CDR2 SQIVND (reference sequence). This CDR3 region has 16 residues. The DNA of the CDR3 is TGTGCCAGTAGTGTGACTAGCGTGGGTGCCAAAAACATTCAGTACTTC. Amino acids: CASSVTSVGAKNIQYF.

The chain employs TRBV4-1 and TRBJ1-2; TRBD1 aligns across 11 bases. Germline values: CDR1 MGHRA, CDR2 YSYEKL. The ends lost 3 bases at V and 4 bases at J; junction bases unmatched: 7. There are 16 residues in the CDR3. In DNA, the CDR3 is TGCGCCAGCAGCCAGGCCGGGACAGGGGGGAGCTATGGCTACACCTTC. Protein product: CASSQAGTGGSYGYTF.

The CDR3 bases are TGTGCCAGCAGTATCGGACAGGGACGAGCTAACTATGGCTACACCTTC. Translating gives CASSIGQGRANYGYTF. The genes are TRBV6-6 and TRBJ1-2, with 8 nucleotides matching TRBD1. The CDR3 runs to 16 residues. Germline CDR1 reads MNHNY; CDR2 reads SVGAGI (reference sequence). The J segment lost 0 bases and the V segment lost 5 bases, leaving 8 bases of the junction unmatched.